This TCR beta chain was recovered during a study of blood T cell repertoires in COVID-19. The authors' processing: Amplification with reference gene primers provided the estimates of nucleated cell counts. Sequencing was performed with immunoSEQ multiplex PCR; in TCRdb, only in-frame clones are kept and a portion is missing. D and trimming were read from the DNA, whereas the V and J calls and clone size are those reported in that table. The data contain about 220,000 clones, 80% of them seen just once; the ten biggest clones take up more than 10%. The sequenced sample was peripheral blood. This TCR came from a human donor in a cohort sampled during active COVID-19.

The CDR3 spells CASSFLEVRYQETQYF. CDR3 nucleotide sequence: TGTGCCAGCAGCTTTCTAGAAGTACGCTACCAAGAGACCCAGTACTTC. This sequence joins TRBV5-5 and TRBJ2-5; D is unresolved. Trimming took off 2 bases at V and 0 bases at J, with 14 bases between the two ends. Looked up from germline, CDR1 is SGHKS and CDR2 is YYEKEE (reference sequence). CDR3 length equals 16 residues. The variable domain in full, completed from reference TRBV5-5 and TRBJ2-5, reads DAGVTQSPTHLIKTRGQQVTLRCSPISGHKSVSWYQQVLGQGPQFIFQYYEKEERGRGNFPDRFSARQFPNYSSELNVNALLLGDSALYLCASSFLEVRYQETQYFGPGTRLLVL.